The 8 T cell receptor beta chains given below trace back to one sample, sequenced in a study of T cell repertoires in cytomegalovirus infection. MiXCR was run by TCRdb on the reads, yielding one entry per CDR3 protein. This sample has some 220,000 distinct CDR3 sequences, with roughly 12% found just once. The source material was PBMCs. The receptors originated from a human donor in good health (CMV status not recorded). Some clones in this sample may be carry-over from other donors' samples.

This clonotype was seen more than once but under ten times. The V and J genes are TRBV19 and TRBJ2-2; TRBD1 matches at 10 bases. Germline CDR1 LNHDA, CDR2 SQIVND (reference sequence). The trim removed 8 bases at V and 2 bases at J, leaving 2 bases unmatched. The CDR3 is 14 amino acids. CDR3 nucleotides: TGTGCCAGTTGGGACAGGGGTAACACCGGGGAGCTGTTTTTT. Translated: CASWDRGNTGELFF.

The V call is TRBV25-1, the J call TRBJ2-5; perhaps TRBD1 as D (5 bases). This CDR3 comprises 11 residues. Trimming shortened V by 6 bases and J by 4 bases, and 6 bases separated the two germline ends. Germline-derived CDR1 and CDR2 are MGHDK and SYGVNS. This CDR3 is CASRGPETQYF. The CDR3 DNA is TGTGCCAGCAGGGGGCCAGAGACCCAGTACTTC.

This clonotype was counted at least ten times. The chain is built from TRBV28 and TRBJ1-2; D is undetermined. CDR3 length equals 13 residues. V was pared by 6 bases and J by 2 bases, with 10 bases between. Germline V gene lookup returns CDR1 MDHEN and CDR2 SYDVKM. The CDR3 sequence is CASSLGTNYGYTF. CDR3 DNA: TGTGCCAGCAGCCTGGGAACGAACTATGGCTACACCTTC.

This clonotype was recorded many times. This chain joins TRBV7-8 and TRBJ2-3, with a weak D call TRBD2 (6 bases). V was pared by 3 bases and J by 7 bases, with 11 bases between. From germline, CDR1 is SGHVS and CDR2 FQNEAQ. CDR3 length: 13 amino acids. CDR3 DNA: TGTGCCAGCAGCTTGGGGCGGGAATATACGCAGTATTTT. This gives the protein CASSLGREYTQYF.

This clonotype was seen at least ten times. The chain links TRBV7-2 to TRBJ2-7, with no clear D. Per the germline V gene, CDR1 is SGHTA and CDR2 is FQGNSA. CDR3 size: 13 residues. Trimming shortened V by 3 bases and J by 1 base, and 7 bases separated the two germline ends. CDR3 residues: CASSFSPSYEQYF. The CDR3 coding sequence is TGTGCCAGCAGCTTCTCTCCGTCCTACGAGCAGTACTTC.

This clonotype came up many times. The chain couples TRBV7-9 to TRBJ2-4; D is possibly TRBD2 (5 bases). This CDR3 has 15 residues. V was shortened by 1 base and J by 0 bases, with 7 bases between the two germline ends. Per the germline V gene, CDR1 is SEHNR and CDR2 is FQNEAQ (reference sequence). The chain's CDR3 is CASSLGGVAKNIQYF. The CDR3 coding sequence is TGTGCCAGCAGCTTAGGGGGAGTAGCCAAAAACATTCAGTACTTC.

This clonotype was detected only a few times. The chain carries TRBV7-3 and TRBJ1-2; TRBD1 aligns across 7 bases. The CDR3 is 12 residues long. Germline V gives CDR1 SGHTA, CDR2 FQGTGA. The J segment lost 8 bases and the V segment lost 5 bases, leaving 5 bases of the junction unmatched. The CDR3 sequence is CASSGGTAGYTF. Written as DNA, the CDR3 is TGTGCCAGCAGCGGAGGGACAGCAGGCTACACCTTC.

In this sample, this clonotype turned up many times. The V gene is TRBV7-2, the J gene TRBJ2-5; 7 bases are a match to TRBD1. After removal of 5 bases from V and 5 bases from J, the junction contained 8 bases not matched to a gene. The germline CDR1 and CDR2 sequences are SGHTA and FQGNSA. The CDR3 is made up of 14 amino acids. The CDR3 bases are TGTGCCAGCAGCGGACAGGACCTCTGGGAGACCCAGTACTTC. It is translated as CASSGQDLWETQYF. The whole variable domain, filled in from reference TRBV7-2 and TRBJ2-5, reads GAGVSQSPSNKVTEKGKDVELRCDPISGHTALYWYRQSLGQGLEFLIYFQGNSAPDKSGLPSDRFSAERTGGSVSTLTIQRTQQEDSAVYLCASSGQDLWETQYFGPGTRLLVL.